The clone carrying this TCR beta chain was detected many times. Its antigen is unknown. V lost 5 bases and J 0 bases, leaving 11 bases between the germline ends. Germline assignment: CDR1 LNHDA and CDR2 SQIVND (reference sequence). The CDR3 length is 15 residues. This sample was taken from a study of radiation and T cells in renal cell carcinoma. General observations from the study: From baseline, blood top tumor clonotypes peaked at 2 weeks post-radiation. Irradiated tumors had higher TCR clonality than control tumors. No pretreatment tumor biopsies were available for baseline clonotypes.

Profiling relied on immunoSEQ multiplex PCR, and the TCRdb table lists in-frame clones only, not all of them. Of 15,000 to 20,000 clones detected, 45% to 70% appear once; the ten largest clones hold about an eighth. Treatment reported: 15 Gy SBRT to primary tumor, nephrectomy 4 weeks later. The V and J genes are TRBV19 and TRBJ2-1; TRBD2 might be the D (5 bases). The clonotype comes from a man aged 50-60 years with renal cell carcinoma. The input for sequencing was tumor tissue, taken from a patient whose treatment included radiotherapy and nephrectomy. The CDR3 DNA reads TGTGCCAGTAGTCAGGACTCCAGCTCCTACAATGAGCAGTTCTTC. This encodes CASSQDSSSYNEQFF.